The 32 T cell receptor beta chains in this list originate from one sample, sequenced in a study of shared clonotypes between healthy human individuals. The data were produced by immunoSEQ multiplex PCR, yet TCRdb's version contains in-frame clones alone and is incomplete. The sample has around 1.6 million clones, 95% to 99% seen once. The material sequenced was naive CD4+ T cells sorted from blood. The sample's subset: CD45RA+ positively selected. These receptors were obtained from a man younger than 45 in good health.

The chain links TRBV19 to TRBJ1-5; possible D gene TRBD1, 5 bases. Germline V CDR1 and CDR2: LNHDA, SQIVND (reference sequence). The CDR3 is 17 residues long. V dropped 7 bases and J dropped 0 bases, with 19 bases sitting between them. CDR3: CASIPGPSRYSNQPQHF. DNA of the CDR3: TGTGCCAGTATCCCGGGACCGTCACGCTATAGCAATCAGCCCCAGCATTTT.

The rearrangement uses TRBV30 and TRBJ1-4; the match to TRBD1 covers 10 bases. Losses at the gene ends were 5 bases for V and 6 bases for J; bases not matched to a gene: 6. Germline values: CDR1 GTSNPN, CDR2 SVGIG (reference sequence). The CDR3 covers 14 residues. CDR3 bases: TGTGCCTGGGCCACGGACAGGGGGGATGAAAAACTGTTTTTT. Amino acid sequence: CAWATDRGDEKLFF. The full variable domain, with the rest looked up from reference TRBV30 and TRBJ1-4, is SQTIHQWPATLVQPVGSPLSLECTVEGTSNPNLYWYRQAAGRGLQLLFYSVGIGQISSEVPQNLSASRPQDRQFILSSKKLLLSDSGFYLCAWATDRGDEKLFFGSGTQLSVL.

The chain recombines TRBV5-1 with TRBJ2-1; 8 bases map to TRBD1. V dropped 1 base and J dropped 6; count of bases not matched to a gene: 9. Germline CDR1 and CDR2: SGHRS and YFSETQ. The CDR3 runs 16 residues. The CDR3 region is CASSLHGQGTPNEQFF. CDR3 nucleotide sequence: TGCGCCAGCAGCTTGCACGGACAGGGTACCCCCAATGAGCAGTTCTTC.

The V and J genes are TRBV10-3 and TRBJ2-7, with TRBD1 identical over 11 bases. In germline, CDR1 is ENHRY, CDR2 SYGVKD. The CDR3 is made up of 20 amino acids. J lost 2 bases, V lost 4 bases, and 19 bases had no gene match. CDR3 sequence reads: CAISALRTGGTGMKTYEQYF. Written as DNA, the CDR3 is TGTGCCATCAGTGCCCTTAGGACAGGGGGCACGGGGATGAAAACCTACGAGCAGTACTTC.

V and J are TRBV6-6 and TRBJ2-7, with 9 nucleotides matching TRBD1. The ends lost 2 bases at V and 2 bases at J; junction bases unmatched: 7. CDR3 length equals 16 residues. Germline V gene sequence: CDR1 MNHNY, CDR2 SVGAGI (reference sequence). CDR3 in amino acids: CASSYERDRATYEQYF. Here the CDR3 DNA reads TGTGCCAGCAGTTACGAAAGGGACAGGGCGACCTACGAGCAGTACTTC.

The chain is built from TRBV18 and TRBJ2-4; 9 bases line up with TRBD1. The germline CDR1 and CDR2 sequences are KGHSH and LQKENI. Trimming removed 2 bases from V and 3 bases from J; junction bases left unmatched: 8. The CDR3 is 17 amino acids. CDR3 loop: CASSPDKTGGGKNIQYF. Here the CDR3 DNA reads TGTGCCAGCTCACCAGATAAGACAGGGGGAGGCAAAAACATTCAGTACTTC.

V is TRBV7-3 and J is TRBJ2-5; TRBD2 agrees at 14 bases. The length of the CDR3 is 15 residues. Germline CDR1 is SGHTA and CDR2 is FQGTGA. Trimming took 5 bases from V and 5 from J; bases not matched to a gene: 4. The CDR3 nucleotides read TGTGCCAGCAGCGGGGGGACTAGCGGGAGCGAGACCCAGTACTTC. This encodes CASSGGTSGSETQYF.

This chain uses TRBV11-2 with TRBJ2-7, with no clear D. Trimming shortened V by 2 bases and J by 4 bases, and 6 bases separated the two germline ends. CDR1 is SGHAT and CDR2 is FQNNGV in the germline V gene. The CDR3 is made up of 12 amino acids. Written as DNA, the CDR3 is TGTGCCAGCAGCTTAAGAGGATACGAGCAGTACTTC. This translates into CASSLRGYEQYF.

The V and J genes are TRBV29-1 and TRBJ2-3; 7 nucleotides agree with TRBD1. In germline, CDR1 is SQVTM, CDR2 ANQGSEA. V shed 4 bases and J 10 bases; nucleotides not matched to a gene: 5. This CDR3 region has 11 residues. The CDR3 nucleotides are TGCAGCGTTGGGGACAGTCTATCGCAGTATTTT. This codes for CSVGDSLSQYF.

This chain uses TRBV2 with TRBJ1-5; D is uncertain. The CDR3 contains 12 residues. V gave up 7 bases and J gave up 4 bases, with 8 bases separating them. Looked up from germline, CDR1 is SNHLY and CDR2 is FYNNEI. The CDR3 is CASNGGNQPQHF. CDR3 in DNA: TGTGCCAGCAATGGAGGGAATCAGCCCCAGCATTTT.

The chain combines TRBV27 with TRBJ2-7, with D perhaps TRBD1 (6 bases). Trimming removed 3 bases from V and 3 bases from J, with 9 bases in between. The CDR3 consists of 13 residues. Germline V CDR1 and CDR2: MNHEY, SMNVEV (reference sequence). The CDR3, as DNA: TGTGCCAGCAGTTTCCGACAGGTCTACGAGCAGTACTTC. This encodes CASSFRQVYEQYF.

The rearrangement links TRBV5-1 to TRBJ2-1; no reliable D call. V was trimmed by 0 bases and J by 0 bases, leaving 4 bases between them. CDR1 and CDR2 (germline): SGHRS, YFSETQ. The CDR3 sequence is 14 residues long. CDR3 nucleotide sequence: TGCGCCAGCAGCTTGGCCACCTCCTACAATGAGCAGTTCTTC. This sequence encodes CASSLATSYNEQFF.

Regarding this clone: A junction end diverges from the germline sequence, so it may reflect a read error. The V call is TRBV7-7, the J call TRBJ2-5, with TRBD2 matching over 10 bases. The CDR3 contains 15 residues. Germline CDR1 is SSHAT and CDR2 is FNYEAQ (reference sequence). CDR3 sequence reads: CASSPGLAHQETQYF. The CDR3 DNA follows: TGTGCTAGCAGCCCGGGACTAGCGCACCAAGAGACCCAGTACTTC.

V and J are TRBV5-4 and TRBJ1-2, with 8 bases that match TRBD1. The germline V gene has CDR1 SGHNT and CDR2 YYREEE (reference sequence). CDR3 length: 14 residues. Trimming removed 0 bases from V and 4 bases from J; junction bases left unmatched: 2. For the CDR3, the DNA is TGTGCCAGCAGCTTGGGACAGGGGTCCTATGGCTACACCTTC. It encodes CASSLGQGSYGYTF. The entire variable domain, with the rest obtained from reference TRBV5-4 and TRBJ1-2, is as follows: ETGVTQSPTHLIKTRGQQVTLRCSSQSGHNTVSWYQQALGQGPQFIFQYYREEENGRGNFPPRFSGLQFPNYSSELNVNALELDDSALYLCASSLGQGSYGYTFGSGTRLTVV.

This clone was observed a single time. The J gene is TRBJ2-1, the V gene TRBV5-1; 9 nucleotides line up with TRBD2. With V trimmed by 2 bases and J by 7 bases, 19 bases remained unmatched. Looked up from germline, CDR1 is SGHRS and CDR2 is YFSETQ. The CDR3 runs to 19 residues. The CDR3, as DNA: TGCGCCAGCAGCTTAGATAATAGCGGGAGTATACGGATCGGAAATGAGCAGTTCTTC. It specifies CASSLDNSGSIRIGNEQFF. Drawing the rest from reference TRBV5-1 and TRBJ2-1, the complete variable domain is KAGVTQTPRYLIKTRGQQVTLSCSPISGHRSVSWYQQTPGQGLQFLFEYFSETQRNKGNFPGRFSGRQFSNSRSEMNVSTLELGDSALYLCASSLDNSGSIRIGNEQFFGPGTRLTVL.

In its sample, this clone was seen once. Other DNA sequences in this specimen translate into the identical CDR3. This chain connects TRBV6-5 to TRBJ2-2; D gene uncertain. The germline gives CDR1 MNHEY, CDR2 SVGAGI. The V and J ends lost 1 base and 7 bases respectively, with 4 bases between them. CDR3 size: 12 residues. The CDR3 region has the DNA TGTGCCAGCAGTTACTTAGGCGGGGAGCTGTTTTTT. This encodes CASSYLGGELFF.

The gene calls are TRBV5-1 and TRBJ2-2, with 10 bases matching TRBD1. With 4 bases clipped from V and 3 bases from J, the junction kept 3 bases outside the gene matches. The CDR3 loop spans 15 amino acids. Germline CDR1 reads SGHRS; CDR2 reads YFSETQ. The CDR3 sequence: CASSKDRGDTGELFF. CDR3 DNA: TGCGCCAGCAGCAAGGACAGGGGGGACACCGGGGAGCTGTTTTTT.

The table lists this clone with a count of one. This sequence joins TRBV15 and TRBJ1-3; D ambiguous. Germline V lookup: CDR1 LNHNV, CDR2 YYDKDF (reference sequence). Trimming pared 1 base from V and 0 bases from J, leaving 13 bases between. The length of the CDR3 is 17 residues. The CDR3 region is CATSRGSGAGSGNTIYF. Written as DNA, the CDR3 is TGTGCCACCAGCAGAGGGTCGGGCGCAGGCTCTGGAAACACCATATATTTT. The full variable domain, with the rest looked up from reference TRBV15 and TRBJ1-3, is DAMVIQNPRYQVTQFGKPVTLSCSQTLNHNVMYWYQQKSSQAPKLLFHYYDKDFNNEADTPDNFQSRRPNTSFCFLDIRSPGLGDTAMYLCATSRGSGAGSGNTIYFGEGSWLTVV.

This clone came up once. The chain joins TRBV5-6 to TRBJ1-5, with a possible D match to TRBD1 (5 bases). V lost 0 bases to trimming and J lost 0 bases, with 10 bases between them. The CDR3 length is 16 residues. Per the germline V gene, CDR1 is SGHDT and CDR2 is YYEEEE. In nucleotides, the CDR3 is TGTGCCAGCAGCTTGGCGGGGGTAGATAGCAATCAGCCCCAGCATTTT. It encodes CASSLAGVDSNQPQHF.

The chain is built from TRBV9 and TRBJ2-5, with D tentatively TRBD2 (5 bases). Germline assignment: CDR1 SGDLS and CDR2 YYNGEE. The V end was cut by 0 bases, the J end by 7 bases, with 13 bases between. This CDR3 has 14 amino acids. The chain's CDR3 is CASSVAPGEGTQYF. The CDR3 bases are TGTGCCAGCAGCGTAGCCCCCGGGGAAGGGACCCAGTACTTC.

The V call is TRBV11-1, the J call TRBJ2-7, with D tentatively TRBD2 (6 bases). In germline, CDR1 is SGHAT, CDR2 FQDESV (reference sequence). The CDR3 spans 14 residues. V lost 3 bases to trimming and J lost 0 bases, with 9 bases between them. In DNA, the CDR3 is TGTGCCAGCAGCTTCGGGGGTCCCTCCTACGAGCAGTACTTC. This sequence encodes CASSFGGPSYEQYF.

The V gene is TRBV27, the J gene TRBJ2-7, with TRBD2 as a possible D gene (5 bases). V was cut by 4 bases and J by 3 bases, with 10 bases left in between. The CDR3 runs 13 residues. Germline V lookup: CDR1 MNHEY, CDR2 SMNVEV (reference sequence). CDR3 amino acids: CASSYGVNYEQYF. The DNA of the CDR3 is TGTGCCAGCAGTTACGGGGTGAACTACGAGCAGTACTTC.

This chain joins TRBV5-1 and TRBJ2-3; D might be TRBD2 (5 bases). The CDR3 extends over 16 amino acids. Trimming took off 4 bases at V and 4 bases at J, with 19 bases between the two ends. The germline gives CDR1 SGHRS, CDR2 YFSETQ. The CDR3 reads CASSLYSGSRSDTQYF. The CDR3 nucleotides are TGCGCCAGCAGCCTTTATAGTGGGAGTAGGTCAGATACGCAGTATTTT.

This rearrangement joins TRBV7-9 to TRBJ2-7; 10 nucleotides match TRBD2. V lost 10 bases and J lost 6; bases outside the gene matches: 6. The CDR3 contains 12 residues. From germline, CDR1 is SEHNR and CDR2 FQNEAQ (reference sequence). CDR3 amino acids: CATQSSGSEQYF. Here the CDR3 DNA reads TGTGCCACCCAATCTAGCGGGAGCGAGCAGTACTTC.

The chain combines TRBV11-2 with TRBJ2-3, with 9 nucleotides matching TRBD2. Trimming at V came to 4 bases and at J to 1 base, leaving 6 bases not matched to a gene. There are 16 residues in the CDR3. The V gene's germline CDR1 is SGHAT and CDR2 FQNNGV. For the CDR3, the DNA is TGTGCCAGCAGCTCCCGGACTAGCGCTCGCACAGATACGCAGTATTTT. Protein sequence: CASSSRTSARTDTQYF.

The gene calls are TRBV29-1 and TRBJ1-2, with 7 bases fitting TRBD1. Trimming took 3 bases from V and 1 from J; bases not matched to a gene: 8. Germline CDR1 is SQVTM and CDR2 is ANQGSEA. The CDR3 extends over 15 amino acids. CDR3 in amino acids: CSVDSGQEFNYGYTF. DNA for the CDR3: TGCAGCGTTGATAGCGGACAGGAGTTTAACTATGGCTACACCTTC.

CDR3 nucleotide sequence: TGTGCCAGCAGTTTCCCAGCCTGGTCCTACGAGCAGTACTTC. Translated: CASSFPAWSYEQYF. V usage is TRBV28 and J usage is TRBJ2-7; the D is unclear. Trimming stripped 3 bases from V and 1 base from J, with 10 bases between. Per the germline V gene, CDR1 is MDHEN and CDR2 is SYDVKM. This CDR3 is built from 14 residues.

The V gene is TRBV6-6, the J gene TRBJ1-2; D is ambiguous. This CDR3 spans 14 amino acids. Between the trimmed V and J ends, which lost 0 bases and 6 bases, there was a span of 11 bases. Germline V gene sequence: CDR1 MNHNY, CDR2 SVGAGI (reference sequence). The CDR3 here is CASSYSPGGDGYTF. The CDR3 DNA sequence: TGTGCCAGCAGTTACTCGCCGGGTGGGGATGGCTACACCTTC.

The chain employs TRBV27 and TRBJ1-1; 7 bases agree with TRBD1. J was trimmed by 10 bases and V by 2 bases; bases with no gene match: 10. The length of the CDR3 is 14 residues. Germline lookup yields CDR1 MNHEY and CDR2 SMNVEV (reference sequence). The CDR3 reads CASSLVTGLVGAFF. CDR3 nucleotides: TGTGCCAGCAGTTTAGTGACAGGGTTGGTAGGAGCTTTCTTT.

The chain links TRBV6-6 to TRBJ2-7, with D possibly being TRBD2 (5 bases). Germline V gene sequence: CDR1 MNHNY, CDR2 SVGAGI (reference sequence). The CDR3 has 14 amino acids. Trimming cost V 7 bases and J 5 bases, with 18 bases left between them. CDR3 DNA sequence: TGTGCCAGCAAAAACCCTCCGCCGAGGGACGAGCAGTACTTC. Residues: CASKNPPPRDEQYF.

The rearrangement links TRBV19 to TRBJ1-1; 7 bases match TRBD1. Germline V lookup: CDR1 LNHDA, CDR2 SQIVND (reference sequence). V gave up 6 bases and J gave up 1 base; unmatched junction bases: 8. The length of the CDR3 is 15 residues. CDR3 protein: CASRPPGTANTEAFF. The CDR3, as DNA: TGTGCCAGTAGGCCTCCGGGGACAGCGAACACTGAAGCTTTCTTT.

V and J are TRBV18 and TRBJ2-7; 8 bases fit TRBD2. The CDR3 runs 15 residues. The V and J ends lost 6 bases and 2 bases, in that order; junction bases with no gene match: 9. Germline CDR1 and CDR2: KGHSH and LQKENI. The CDR3 DNA follows: TGTGCCAGCTCCCAAGGAACTAGCGGAACCTACGAGCAGTACTTC. Translation gives CASSQGTSGTYEQYF.